These T cell receptor beta chains were read from a single sample in a study of beta chain features in type 1 diabetes. Clones were sequenced by immunoSEQ multiplex PCR, and TCRdb holds only the in-frame ones, with some missing. Of about 390,000 clones in the sample, around 9.6% were seen once. The source material was central memory CD4+ T cells from blood. The receptors originated from a man between 25 and 39 years old with type 1 diabetes. The CDR3 runs from the conserved cysteine through the conserved F or W. D genes are given only for firm matches. Clone size is stated in some rows and not others, as once, few, many or a class when expanded.

length,J,V,size,D,DNA,CDR3
16,TRBJ2-2,TRBV6-1,few,-,TGTGCCAGCAGTGATCGTGGGAATGGGAACACCGGGGAGCTGTTTTTT,CASSDRGNGNTGELFF
15,TRBJ1-1,TRBV7-9,-,TRBD1,TGTGCCAGCAGCGTGGGACAGGGGTTTAACACTGAAGCTTTCTTT,CASSVGQGFNTEAFF
17,TRBJ1-4,TRBV9,many,-,TGTGCCAGCAGCCCACCGGAAGGGGGGACAACTAATGAAAAACTGTTTTTT,CASSPPEGGTTNEKLFF
13,TRBJ1-3,TRBV4-3,few,-,TGCGCCAGCAGCCAAGATCTAGAAAGAGCCCGATATTTT,CASSQDLERARYF
17,TRBJ1-1,TRBV6-1,few,TRBD1,TGTGCCAGCAGTGAAATTTGGACAGGGTCGTTGAACACTGAAGCTTTCTTT,CASSEIWTGSLNTEAFF
11,TRBJ2-7,TRBV6-6,few,-,TGTGCCAGCAGTTACCGGCGGGAGCAGTACTTC,CASSYRREQYF
13,TRBJ2-2,TRBV11-2,-,-,TGTGCCAGCAGCTTAGGGCGGTCCCGGGAGCTGTTTTTT,CASSLGRSRELFF
17,TRBJ1-1,TRBV15,-,TRBD1,TGTGCCACCAGCAGCCTACCGAACAGGGGAGTTAACACTGAAGCTTTCTTT,CATSSLPNRGVNTEAFF
15,TRBJ2-1,TRBV9,-,TRBD2,TGTGCCAGCAGCGTGTTAGCGGGCTCCTACAATGAGCAGTTCTTC,CASSVLAGSYNEQFF
15,TRBJ2-5,TRBV28,many,-,TGTGCCAGCAGACAACGGGGCTCTTCAAGGGAGACCCAGTACTTC,CASRQRGSSRETQYF
13,TRBJ2-3,TRBV25-1,-,-,TGTGCCAGCAGTTTAGAGGCCACAGATACGCAGTATTTT,CASSLEATDTQYF
17,TRBJ1-4,TRBV7-2,few,-,TGTGCCAGCAGCTTAGTGGGCAGCCTCGGGGGTAATGAAAAACTGTTTTTT,CASSLVGSLGGNEKLFF
11,TRBJ2-5,TRBV7-9,-,-,TGTGCCACCTCAAGGGGGGAGACCCAGTACTTC,CATSRGETQYF
13,TRBJ2-7,TRBV10-2,-,TRBD1,TGCGCCAGCAGTGAGCCGGGACAGGGCGAGCAGTACTTC,CASSEPGQGEQYF
13,TRBJ1-2,TRBV29-1,-,-,TGCAGCGTGCCCGAAGTATTCAACTATGGCTACACCTTC,CSVPEVFNYGYTF
15,TRBJ2-7,TRBV4-1,-,TRBD1,TGCGCCAGCAGCCAGGGTACAGGGGACTCCTACGAGCAGTACTTC,CASSQGTGDSYEQYF
16,TRBJ1-3,TRBV18,-,-,TGTGCCAGCTCACCCTGGGACTCAGGCTCTGGAAACACCATATATTTT,CASSPWDSGSGNTIYF
10,TRBJ1-2,TRBV6-1,few,-,TGTGCCACCGAAGGCTATGGCTACACCTTC,CATEGYGYTF
17,TRBJ2-1,TRBV5-1,-,TRBD2,TGCGCCAGCAGCGGTTCAGCGGGAGGGGTGACCTACAATGAGCAGTTCTTC,CASSGSAGGVTYNEQFF
15,TRBJ2-1,TRBV7-3,-,-,TGTGCCAGCAGCTTAACTGGGGGCTCCTACAATGAGCAGTTCTTC,CASSLTGGSYNEQFF
12,TRBJ2-7,TRBV28,many,-,TGTGCCAGCCGGGACCTAAACTACGAGCAGTACTTC,CASRDLNYEQYF
17,TRBJ2-6,TRBV19,-,TRBD1,TGTGCCAGTAGTACCGGACAGGGCCGTTACGTAGCCAACGTCCTGACTTTC,CASSTGQGRYVANVLTF
14,TRBJ2-5,TRBV18,-,-,TGTGCCAGCTCACCAGGTGGTAGCGAAGAGACCCAGTACTTC,CASSPGGSEETQYF
14,TRBJ1-5,TRBV27,few,-,TGTGCCAGCAGTTTACTGTACGGCAATCAGCCCCAGCATTTT,CASSLLYGNQPQHF
16,TRBJ2-2,TRBV6-5,few,TRBD1,TGTGCCAGCAGTTACGGACAGGGGGTTCGCACCGGGGAGCTGTTTTTT,CASSYGQGVRTGELFF
18,TRBJ2-7,TRBV4-2,-,TRBD1,TGTGCCAGCAGCCAAGCTCCGTCAGGGACAGGGACTATCTACGAGCAGTACTTC,CASSQAPSGTGTIYEQYF
16,TRBJ2-7,TRBV27,few,TRBD2,TGTGCCAGCAGTTTATTAGGACTAGCGCCTTCCTACGAGCAGTACTTC,CASSLLGLAPSYEQYF
16,TRBJ1-1,TRBV6-5,-,TRBD1,TGTGCCAGCAGTTACTCCCCCGGGACAGGGAAAACTGAAGCTTTCTTT,CASSYSPGTGKTEAFF
15,TRBJ2-4,TRBV19,-,-,TGTGCCAGTAGCCCGGACCAGCGGGCCAAAAACATTCAGTACTTC,CASSPDQRAKNIQYF
13,TRBJ2-7,TRBV11-2,few,-,TGTGCCAGCAGCCTTGTAGATCAAAGGGAGCAGTACTTC,CASSLVDQREQYF
14,TRBJ1-1,TRBV11-2,few,-,TGTGCCAGCAGCTTAGACTCCTGGGACACTGAAGCTTTCTTT,CASSLDSWDTEAFF
13,TRBJ1-1,TRBV11-3,-,-,TGTGCCAGCAGCTTATTCCGTAACACTGAAGCTTTCTTT,CASSLFRNTEAFF
14,TRBJ1-2,TRBV28,many,-,TGTGCCAGCAGGGCGAGAGGCTCCTTCGGAGGCTACACCTTC,CASRARGSFGGYTF
16,TRBJ2-5,TRBV7-2,-,-,TGTGCCAGCAGCTTAGGGGGCGTATCAATCCAAGAGACCCAGTACTTC,CASSLGGVSIQETQYF
13,TRBJ2-1,TRBV6-1,-,TRBD2,TGTGCCAGCAGTCGGGCGGGAGAGGGTGAGCAGTTCTTC,CASSRAGEGEQFF
15,TRBJ2-7,TRBV13,many,-,TGTGCCAGCAGCCCCCGCTTAGGGAGCTCCTACGAGCAGTACTTC,CASSPRLGSSYEQYF
15,TRBJ2-2,TRBV2,-,TRBD2,TGTGCCAGCAGTGGAGCGGGAGGTTCCACCGGGGAGCTGTTTTTT,CASSGAGGSTGELFF
15,TRBJ1-2,TRBV7-3,-,TRBD1,TGTGCCAGCAGCTACTTAAGCCGGGACAGGGGTGGCTACACCTTC,CASSYLSRDRGGYTF
14,TRBJ2-2,TRBV6-1,-,-,TGTGCCAGCAGTGAAGCGCTCGCGGGTGGGGAGCTGTTTTTT,CASSEALAGGELFF
15,TRBJ2-7,TRBV7-2,many,-,TGTGCCAGCAGCCACCCGGGGGAGGCGCTACGAGGGCAGTACTTC,CASSHPGEALRGQYF
14,TRBJ2-2,TRBV29-1,few,-,TGCAGCGTTGAGGGGCCCTCGAACACCGGGGAGCTGTTTTTT,CSVEGPSNTGELFF
14,TRBJ1-4,TRBV7-2,-,-,TGTGCCAGCGCCCTAGTTGCAACTAATGAAAAACTGTTTTTT,CASALVATNEKLFF
16,TRBJ2-2,TRBV5-1,few,TRBD2,TGCGCCAGCAGCTTACGGAGCGGGAGAGGCACCGGGGAGCTGTTTTTT,CASSLRSGRGTGELFF
17,TRBJ2-7,TRBV15,-,TRBD1,TGTGCCACCAGCAGAGGAACCAGGGGGCAGGGTTCCTACGAGCAGTACTTC,CATSRGTRGQGSYEQYF
12,TRBJ1-2,TRBV6-1,few,-,TGTGCCAGCAGAGCCAGGAACTATGGCTACACCTTC,CASRARNYGYTF
15,TRBJ2-7,TRBV21-1,-,-,TGTGCCAGCAGCAAAGGGACAGGGGTAACCTACGAGCAGTACTTC,CASSKGTGVTYEQYF
14,TRBJ1-2,TRBV5-1,-,-,TGCGCCAGCAGCTTGGCGCAACCCAACTATGGCTACACCTTC,CASSLAQPNYGYTF
15,TRBJ2-1,TRBV28,many,-,TGTGCCAGCAGTTTAGGACCAAATCTGGACAATGAGCAGTTCTTC,CASSLGPNLDNEQFF
14,TRBJ1-4,TRBV2,-,-,TGTGCCAGCAGGGGGTCCCAAATCCGGGAAAAACTGTTTTTT,CASRGSQIREKLFF
16,TRBJ2-2,TRBV19,few,-,TGTGCCAGTAGTATAGGAAAGGGGCTGATCACCGGGGAGCTGTTTTTT,CASSIGKGLITGELFF
14,TRBJ2-7,TRBV6-5,-,-,TGTGCCAGCAGCCCCGACCGGGTCCGAGACGAGCAGTACTTC,CASSPDRVRDEQYF
11,TRBJ1-2,TRBV5-1,many,-,TGCGCCAGCAGCTTGCGGGGTGGCTACACCTTC,CASSLRGGYTF
16,TRBJ2-1,TRBV21-1,-,-,TGTGCCAGCAGCAAGTCTCGGGGCAAAGCTCACAATGAGCAGTTCTTC,CASSKSRGKAHNEQFF